This TCR beta chain was recovered during a study of Graves' ophthalmopathy and Graves' hyperthyroidism. For repertoire sequencing, the TCR beta CDR3 regions were amplified from RNA transcripts. Second-round multiplex PCR followed a first-round RT-PCR using HTBI primers. Using its own MiXCR run on the multiplex PCR reads, TCRdb lists one record per CDR3 protein. Among over a million distinct CDR3 sequences listed, 35% to 45% were seen once. Material: peripheral blood or thyroid tissue (not recorded which). The TCR was taken from an adult man with Graves' hyperthyroidism.

The CDR3 spells CAWSVRPETQYF. CDR3 in DNA: TGTGCCTGGAGTGTACGGCCTGAGACCCAGTACTTC. The V call is TRBV30, the J call TRBJ2-5; D ambiguous. V was pared by 0 bases and J by 5 bases, with 7 bases between. The CDR3 has 12 residues. Germline V gene sequence: CDR1 GTSNPN, CDR2 SVGIG (reference sequence).